A single sample is the source of the 8 T cell receptor beta chains below, sequenced in a study of blood T cells in healthy people across ages. The use of a sample-barcoded 5' primer and a J-beta primer mix characterized a second PCR of roughly 7 to 11 cycles. From the 5' RACE reads, TCRdb called clonotypes with MiXCR, one entry per CDR3 protein. The data contain 600,000 to 800,000 distinct CDR3 sequences, 40% to 65% of them singletons. The material sequenced was blood. These TCRs come from a woman of 80 years or more in good health.

Of note for this clonotype: This may come from a read error, since a much larger clone is one base off. The chain combines TRBV27 with TRBJ1-4; 8 nucleotides match TRBD1. Trimming cost V 5 bases and J 8 bases; bases outside gene matches: 10. The CDR3 length is 15 residues. Per germline, CDR1 MNHEY and CDR2 SMNVEV (reference sequence). The CDR3 loop reads CASSGLGQEEEKLFF. DNA of the CDR3: TGTGCCAGCAGTGGACTGGGACAGGAAGAAGAAAAACTGTTTTTT.

V and J are TRBV7-9 and TRBJ1-1; D is possibly TRBD1 (6 bases). This CDR3 is 14 amino acids long. The V gene's germline CDR1 is SEHNR and CDR2 FQNEAQ (reference sequence). The V and J ends lost 8 bases and 3 bases respectively, with 16 bases between them. The CDR3, as DNA: TGTGCCAGCGGATTAGCAGGGGACGACACTGAAGCTTTCTTT. This translates into CASGLAGDDTEAFF.

This sequence joins TRBV6-6 and TRBJ1-2; TRBD1 is a possible D gene (6 bases). The V gene's germline CDR1 is MNHNY and CDR2 SVGAGI (reference sequence). V dropped 7 bases and J dropped 8 bases, with 17 bases sitting between them. The CDR3 totals 13 residues. The CDR3 spells CASTPGEMRGYTF. The CDR3 nucleotides are TGTGCCAGCACACCAGGGGAGATGCGGGGCTACACCTTC.

This clonotype was observed at least ten times. The chain links TRBV4-2 to TRBJ2-1; 8 positions agree with TRBD2. The germline gives CDR1 LGHNA, CDR2 YNFKEQ. CDR3 length equals 15 residues. V dropped 2 bases and J dropped 3; count of bases not matched to a gene: 3. In DNA form, the CDR3 reads TGTGCCAGCAGCCAACCGGGGGGGGTCTACAATGAGCAGTTCTTC. The encoded protein is CASSQPGGVYNEQFF.

To note about this clonotype: This clone may be a read error of a much larger clone one base away. The rearrangement links TRBV29-1 to TRBJ1-1; D gene ambiguous. There are 13 residues in the CDR3. Per germline, CDR1 SQVTM and CDR2 ANQGSEA. The CDR3: CSVGRNVNTETFF. Here the CDR3 DNA reads TGCAGCGTTGGGCGGAACGTGAACACTGAAACTTTCTTT.

This clonotype was observed many times. V is TRBV7-2 and J is TRBJ2-4; the match to TRBD2 covers 10 bases. V lost 4 bases, J lost 5 bases, and 8 bases stayed unmatched. The germline CDR1 and CDR2 sequences are SGHTA and FQGNSA. This CDR3 has 16 residues. The CDR3 loop reads CASSSKAGGLENIQYF. CDR3 coding DNA: TGTGCCAGCAGCTCCAAAGCGGGGGGGCTTGAAAACATTCAGTACTTC. The variable domain in full, completed from reference TRBV7-2 and TRBJ2-4, reads GAGVSQSPSNKVTEKGKDVELRCDPISGHTALYWYRQSLGQGLEFLIYFQGNSAPDKSGLPSDRFSAERTGGSVSTLTIQRTQQEDSAVYLCASSSKAGGLENIQYFGAGTRLSVL.

The rearrangement uses TRBV20-1 and TRBJ1-4, with a tentative D call TRBD1 (5 bases). CDR1 DFQATT and CDR2 SNEGSKA come from the germline V gene (reference sequence). The V and J ends lost 4 bases and 2 bases respectively, with 8 bases between them. CDR3 length: 13 amino acids. CDR3 region: CSATGSTNEKLFF. The CDR3 DNA is TGCAGTGCTACAGGGTCGACTAATGAAAAACTGTTTTTT.

The rearrangement uses TRBV27 and TRBJ2-1; D uncertain. The germline gives CDR1 MNHEY, CDR2 SMNVEV (reference sequence). There are 14 residues in the CDR3. Deletions cut 4 bases from V and 0 bases from J, with 7 bases between. CDR3 sequence: CASSYHSSYNEQFF. CDR3 in DNA: TGTGCCAGCAGTTACCATAGCTCCTACAATGAGCAGTTCTTC.